This TCR beta chain emerged from a study of shared clonotypes between healthy human individuals (dated by TCRdb to 2018 to 2021). For the study in its entirety: The cohort included three men and a couple of women between 18 and 49 years of age. For each donor, three plates each were used for CD4 naive and CD4 memory, two plates were used for CD8 naive, and one plate was used for CD8 memory. To estimate repertoire size and how much clonotype sharing occurs between individuals, the study deeply sequenced the blood TCR repertoires of roughly 5 healthy adults. To increase sequencing depth and limit assay-specific biases, TCR repertoire library preparation and sequencing were carried out by different laboratories using diverse techniques. Leukapheresis yielded between about 0.94 and 9.5 billion PBMCs per donor. Broader findings and caveats from the paper: Across a handful of donors, around 5% of naive CD4, around 3.5% of naive CD8, roughly 2.2% of memory CD4, and approximately 0.4% of memory CD8 clonotypes were shared. Sampling was restricted to blood, and TCR repertoires in tissues likely differ from the TCR repertoires found in blood. Based on pairwise subsampling, the degree of clonotype sharing among donors was expected to be affected by sequencing depth. Compared with non-shared clonotypes, clonotypes shared by all four sorted-subset donors had higher generation probabilities. Because the study included only a small number of donors, the genetic and exposure-history diversity represented was limited. Rarefaction of sorted-subset datasets indicated incomplete sequencing despite the large sequencing depth. Naive subsets generally had larger estimated clonotype richness than memory subsets.

Using the deep immunoSEQ assay, TCR CDR3 regions were amplified from genomic DNA by multiplex PCR. Genomic DNA extracted from each cell subset was distributed evenly over all wells of several immunoSEQ 96-well plates, and each plate served as one replicate. For sorted subsets, about 200 ng genomic DNA, equal to tens of thousands of T cell genomes, was loaded into each replicate PCR. The purified libraries were quantified using a Qubit 3.0 fluorometer, sized with a Bioanalyzer 2100, and then quantified again using the KAPA Library Quantification kit. Each immunoSEQ 96-well plate was sequenced on its own single-read 150-cycle Illumina NextSeq 550 flow cell. Per the original workflow: The immunoSEQ output contained only junctional sequences without quality scores, so filtering could not match that applied to full-length reads. To assign V/J genes and CDR3, sequences were annotated against IMGT germline references using PyIR, a Python wrapper for IgBLAST v1.9. Reads were removed for weak V/J assignments (E-value above 1e-6), missing CDR3, stop codons, out-of-frame junctions, or ambiguous translated residues. V3J clonotypes were defined as sequences sharing an identical inferred V gene, J gene, and CDR3 amino acid sequence. Percentage overlap between repertoires was calculated by dividing the number of shared unique clonotypes by the size of the smaller repertoire. Three approaches were used to assess repertoire richness: RTK rarefaction, the Chao1 estimator, and Recon v2.1 estimates of unobserved clonotypes. Generation probabilities were computed with OLGA for all TCRbeta clonotypes obtained by the gDNA method from several donors. In TCRdb, the immuneACCESS table is reduced to in-frame sequences with V and J assigned. These tables do not hold every clone; where another copy was compared, an unresolved V gene accounts for under half, and the others remain unexplained. V, J and clone size derive from that table, while D and trimming were established from the DNA sequence. This sample has about 2.1 million clones in its table, and 90% to 95% of those were observed once. 1.5% to 2% of the sample goes to the ten largest clones.

On this clone itself: Its antigen is still unknown. The sample holds no much larger clone one base away, and base qualities are not on file. Other DNA sequences from this sample encode an identical CDR3 as well.

For the CD8 naive samples, CD45RO-negative cells were positively selected for CCR7, yielding a CD45RA+CCR7+ population from which TemRA cells were excluded. The donors were healthy, HIV-negative adults who had no recently reported acute infections or vaccinations. Every donor was a Caucasian adult residing in Nashville, Tennessee, USA. After blood collection by leukapheresis, PBMCs were isolated using Ficoll-Histopaque density gradient centrifugation and then cryopreserved in the vapor phase of liquid nitrogen. Analytical flow cytometry was used to check the purity and quantity of every magnetically sorted T cell population. From each sorted fraction, genomic DNA was isolated and quantified by UV absorbance on a Nanodrop 2000c. Based on the germline V gene, the CDR1 and CDR2 sequences are MDHEN and SYDVKM. Trimming takes 6 bases from V and 2 bases from J, and the germline ends sit 8 bases apart. The CDR3 numbers 12 residues from cysteine through phenylalanine. Only the CDR3 portion is preserved as DNA: 36 bases, with reading frame beginning at the first base.

Sample: naive CD8+ T cells from PBMCs. The cell subset or site label here, explained by the study, means: CD45RA+CCR7+. The TCR comes from a man between 18 and 29 years old in good health. Some clones in this sample may be carry-over from other donors' samples. Recombination joined TRBV28 with TRBJ2-7; no D segment can be confidently identified. The DNA reads as follows: TGTGCCAGCAGCTTTGGTCCCTACGAGCAGTACTTC. Translation gives CASSFGPYEQYF.